The sequence of this T cell receptor (beta chain) was determined in a study of CD8 T cells in Susac syndrome. Overall study findings and caveats: CD8+ clonal expansion in Susac peaked in TEMRA cells and active patients.

V shed 7 bases and J 5 bases; nucleotides not matched to a gene: 12. Per germline, CDR1 MNHEY and CDR2 SMNVEV (reference sequence). This CDR3 has 15 amino acids. Concerning this clonotype itself: Its antigen is unknown.

With random hexamers, roughly 0.45 to 1 ug RNA was reverse transcribed. In TCRdb, the immunoSEQ multiplex PCR reads were re-called with MiXCR into one record per CDR3 protein. The sample has about 120,000 distinct CDR3 sequences, roughly 94% seen once. This clonotype was obtained from a human donor with Susac syndrome. The sample consisted of CD8+ T cells from PBMCs. The chain carries TRBV27 and TRBJ2-7, with 9 bases aligning to TRBD1. The CDR3 is CASKPVGTGLHEQYF. The CDR3 coding sequence is TGTGCCAGCAAACCCGTCGGGACAGGGTTACACGAGCAGTACTTC.